Below, one T cell receptor beta chain is given with its context. Its antigen is as yet unknown. The sample is drawn from a study of blood T cells in healthy people across ages. Study-wide findings and caveats: The percentage of naive T cells correlated strongly with TCR beta diversity.

The authors ran a second PCR of 7 to 11 cycles using a sample-barcoded 5' primer and a J-beta primer mix. TCRdb recomputed calls from the 5' RACE reads with MiXCR, one row per CDR3 protein. In the table there are under 700,000 distinct CDR3 sequences, less than 25% of which are singletons. Deletions cut 5 bases from V and 0 bases from J, with 11 bases between. CDR1 and CDR2 (germline): SEHNR, FQNEAQ (reference sequence). The CDR3 runs 14 residues. The data also belong to a second study, concerning T cells of mothers and their children.

The receptor comes from a boy aged 5-17 years in good health. The chain has TRBV7-9 and TRBJ2-7; D ambiguous. Material: blood. DNA of the CDR3: TGTGCCAGCAGCCCCGCCCCGGACTCCTACGAGCAGTACTTC. It translates to CASSPAPDSYEQYF.